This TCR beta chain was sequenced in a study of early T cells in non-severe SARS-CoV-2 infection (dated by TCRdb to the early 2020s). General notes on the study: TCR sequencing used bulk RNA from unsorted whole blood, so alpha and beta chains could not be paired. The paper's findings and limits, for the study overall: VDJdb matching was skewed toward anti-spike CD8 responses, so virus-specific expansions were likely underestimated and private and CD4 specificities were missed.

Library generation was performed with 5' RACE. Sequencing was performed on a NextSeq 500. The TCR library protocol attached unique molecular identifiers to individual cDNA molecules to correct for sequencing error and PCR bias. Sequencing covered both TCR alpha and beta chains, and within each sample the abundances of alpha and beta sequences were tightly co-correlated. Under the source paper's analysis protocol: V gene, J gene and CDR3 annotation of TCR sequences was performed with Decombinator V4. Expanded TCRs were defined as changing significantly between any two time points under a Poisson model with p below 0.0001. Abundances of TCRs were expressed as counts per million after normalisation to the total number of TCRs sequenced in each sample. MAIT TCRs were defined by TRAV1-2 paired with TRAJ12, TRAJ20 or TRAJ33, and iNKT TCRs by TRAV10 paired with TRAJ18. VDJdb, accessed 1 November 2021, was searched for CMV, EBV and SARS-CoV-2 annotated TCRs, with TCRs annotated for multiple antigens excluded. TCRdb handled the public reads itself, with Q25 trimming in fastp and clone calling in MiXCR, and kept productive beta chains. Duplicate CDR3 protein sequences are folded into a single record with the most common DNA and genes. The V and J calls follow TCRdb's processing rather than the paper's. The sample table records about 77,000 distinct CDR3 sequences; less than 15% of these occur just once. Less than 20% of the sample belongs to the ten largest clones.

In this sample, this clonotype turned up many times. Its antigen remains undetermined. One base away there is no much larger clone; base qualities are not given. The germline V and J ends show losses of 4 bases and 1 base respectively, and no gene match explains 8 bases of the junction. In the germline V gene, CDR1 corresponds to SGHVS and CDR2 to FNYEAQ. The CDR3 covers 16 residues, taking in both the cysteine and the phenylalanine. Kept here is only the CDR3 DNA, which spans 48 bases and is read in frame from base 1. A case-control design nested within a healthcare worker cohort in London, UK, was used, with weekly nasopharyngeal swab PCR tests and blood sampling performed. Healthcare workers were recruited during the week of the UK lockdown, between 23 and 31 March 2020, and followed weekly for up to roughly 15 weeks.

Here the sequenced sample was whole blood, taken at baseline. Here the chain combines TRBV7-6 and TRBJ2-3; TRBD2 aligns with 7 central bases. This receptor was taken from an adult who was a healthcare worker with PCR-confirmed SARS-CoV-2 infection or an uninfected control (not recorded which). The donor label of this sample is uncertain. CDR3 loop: CASSYPGRDRTDTQYF. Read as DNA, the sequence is TGTGCCAGCAGCTACCCAGGGAGGGATCGCACAGATACGCAGTATTTT. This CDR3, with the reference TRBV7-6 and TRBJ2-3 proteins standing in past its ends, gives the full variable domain GAGVSQSPRYKVTKRGQDVALRCDPISGHVSLYWYRQALGQGPEFLTYFNYEAQQDKSGLPNDRFSAERPEGSISTLTIQRTEQRDSAMYRCASSYPGRDRTDTQYFGPGTRLTVL.